What follows is one T cell receptor beta chain and its context. Its antigen is unidentified. This sample is part of a study of monozygotic twins with inflammatory bowel disease. An amount of approximately 3,500 ng of total RNA was used for each TCR library. TCRdb reanalyzed the 5' RACE reads and collapses them to one entry per CDR3 protein, without DNA. Here the sample table reports 200,000 to 250,000 distinct CDR3 sequences. This CDR3 spans 16 amino acids. Someone took an approximately 2.4 ml blood sample from each of the donors. Findings and caveats of the study: Fewer clonotypes were shared with others by IBD patients than by healthy twins, especially with disease activity. No one strong IBD-associated signal or clonotype was supported.

The chain links TRBV12-3 or TRBV12-4 to TRBJ2-7; TCRdb proposes TRBD1, but this gene call is untestable without DNA. The TCR was taken from a human donor with ulcerative colitis or Crohn's disease, or a healthy co-twin of an affected twin (not recorded which). The source material was blood. CDR3: CASSPGGVLRGDEQYF.